Shown below are 32 T cell receptor beta chains from a single sample sequenced in a study of T cell responses to AZD1222 COVID-19 vaccine. Measured with immunoSEQ multiplex PCR; TCRdb has only the in-frame clones, and not every one. The sample contains approximately 90,000 clones, approximately 89% of which appear only once. This material consisted of peripheral blood, taken on day 0 of AZD1222 vaccination. These receptors all come from an adult in good health.

The chain carries TRBV3-1 (or the pseudogene TRBV3-2) and TRBJ1-1; the D is unclear. The CDR3 extends over 12 amino acids. The germline V and J ends were trimmed by 2 bases and 4 bases, with 5 bases remaining between them. Germline-derived CDR1 and CDR2 are LGHDT and YNNKEL (reference sequence). CDR3 nucleotides: TGTGCCAGCAGCCAATTCGGCACTGAAGCTTTCTTT. This sequence encodes CASSQFGTEAFF.

The rearrangement uses TRBV29-1 and TRBJ2-1, with no clear D. Trimming pared 0 bases from V and 1 base from J, leaving 7 bases between. The CDR3 has 14 amino acids. CDR1 and CDR2 from the germline V gene are SQVTM and ANQGSEA. The CDR3 loop reads CSVEDGWSYNEQFF. CDR3 sequence (DNA): TGCAGCGTTGAAGACGGCTGGTCCTACAATGAGCAGTTCTTC.

This rearrangement joins TRBV19 to TRBJ1-2; no definite D call. The CDR3 has 13 residues. Germline V gives CDR1 LNHDA, CDR2 SQIVND (reference sequence). The V and J ends lost 2 bases and 2 bases respectively, with 6 bases between them. The CDR3 nucleotides are TGTGCCAGTAGTATACACGGGAACTATGGCTACACCTTC. Protein: CASSIHGNYGYTF.

The chain has TRBV15 and TRBJ2-7, with D possibly matching TRBD1 (6 bases). V was cut by 1 base and J by 5 bases, with 12 bases left in between. Germline CDR1 reads LNHNV; CDR2 reads YYDKDF (reference sequence). The CDR3 loop spans 14 amino acids. CDR3 sequence (DNA): TGTGCCACCAGCAGAGTCACACAGGGCCACGAGCAGTACTTC. Residues: CATSRVTQGHEQYF.

The rearrangement links TRBV5-8 to TRBJ1-4; maybe TRBD1 (6 bases). Trimming took off 3 bases at V and 0 bases at J, with 12 bases between the two ends. Germline V gene sequence: CDR1 SGHTS, CDR2 YDEGEE. The CDR3 consists of 16 residues. The CDR3 DNA is TGTGCCAGCAGCTCGGACAGATTCGCAACTAATGAAAAACTGTTTTTT. It is translated as CASSSDRFATNEKLFF.

This clone was detected once. The chain recombines TRBV5-6 with TRBJ2-2; the match to TRBD2 covers 9 bases. Trimming at V came to 1 base and at J to 0 bases, leaving 4 bases not matched to a gene. CDR3 length equals 17 residues. Per germline, CDR1 SGHDT and CDR2 YYEEEE. The CDR3 DNA sequence: TGTGCCAGCAGCTTGCGAAGCGGGAGGACGAACACCGGGGAGCTGTTTTTT. It codes for CASSLRSGRTNTGELFF.

V is TRBV15 and J is TRBJ1-5; 7 nucleotides agree with TRBD1. V dropped 8 bases and J dropped 1; count of bases not matched to a gene: 2. The germline gives CDR1 LNHNV, CDR2 YYDKDF (reference sequence). This CDR3 comprises 13 residues. DNA for the CDR3: TGTGCCACCCAGGGACAGAGCAATCAGCCCCAGCATTTT. This codes for CATQGQSNQPQHF.

This chain connects TRBV7-7 to TRBJ2-2, with 7 bases aligning to TRBD1. The CDR3 has 15 amino acids. Per germline, CDR1 SSHAT and CDR2 FNYEAQ (reference sequence). V lost 3 bases to trimming and J lost 0 bases; unmatched junction nucleotides: 1. The chain's CDR3 is CASSFDRANTGELFF. DNA of the CDR3: TGTGCCAGCAGCTTCGACAGGGCGAACACCGGGGAGCTGTTTTTT.

The chain links TRBV10-1 to TRBJ2-2, with D tentatively TRBD2 (6 bases). This CDR3 spans 14 amino acids. Germline CDR1 is WNHNN and CDR2 is SYGVQD (reference sequence). Trimming took 8 bases from V and 5 from J, leaving 15 bases between them. The chain's CDR3 is CASGRQGLTGELFF. DNA for the CDR3: TGCGCCAGCGGTCGGCAGGGACTTACCGGGGAGCTGTTTTTT.

The V and J genes are TRBV19 and TRBJ1-5; D is perhaps TRBD1 (5 bases). V lost 5 bases to trimming and J lost 2 bases, with 13 bases between them. Germline V gives CDR1 LNHDA, CDR2 SQIVND (reference sequence). This CDR3 has 15 residues. The CDR3 here is CASSAPGGGNQPQHF. In nucleotides, the CDR3 is TGTGCCAGTAGTGCCCCGGGGGGAGGCAATCAGCCCCAGCATTTT.

The chain is built from TRBV20-1 and TRBJ2-5; D uncertain. The V and J ends lost 6 bases and 3 bases respectively, with 5 bases between them. Germline-derived CDR1 and CDR2 are DFQATT and SNEGSKA (reference sequence). This CDR3 is built from 10 residues. The CDR3 bases are TGCAGTGCCGCCAAAGAGACCCAGTACTTC. As protein: CSAAKETQYF.

V is TRBV18 and J is TRBJ1-3; D is uncertain. Germline V gene sequence: CDR1 KGHSH, CDR2 LQKENI. The CDR3 is 17 amino acids. V was pared by 3 bases and J by 0 bases, with 15 bases between. CDR3 loop: CASSPSGGVSSGNTIYF. CDR3 DNA: TGTGCCAGCTCACCCTCGGGCGGGGTAAGCTCTGGAAACACCATATATTTT.

The chain combines TRBV30 with TRBJ1-1; D might be TRBD1 (5 bases). The CDR3 covers 12 residues. Trimming pared 2 bases from V and 4 bases from J, leaving 8 bases between. CDR1 and CDR2 (germline): GTSNPN, SVGIG (reference sequence). The DNA of the CDR3 is TGTGCCTGGAGTTACGGGGGCACTGAAGCTTTCTTT. Protein product: CAWSYGGTEAFF.

This clone showed up just once. This chain uses TRBV5-1 with TRBJ1-4, with D possibly TRBD1 on 6 matching bases. V lost 3 bases and J lost 12, with 15 bases in between. The germline gives CDR1 SGHRS, CDR2 YFSETQ. This CDR3 region has 13 residues. The CDR3 sequence is CASSSLQGEELFF. The CDR3 DNA is TGCGCCAGCAGCTCCCTACAGGGTGAGGAACTGTTTTTT.

V is TRBV30 and J is TRBJ2-1, with D tentatively TRBD1 or TRBD2 (5 bases each). Trimming shortened V by 2 bases and J by 9 bases, and 11 bases separated the two germline ends. This CDR3 has 12 amino acids. Per germline, CDR1 GTSNPN and CDR2 SVGIG (reference sequence). The CDR3 region has the DNA TGTGCCTGGAGTCGGGGCAGGGCTGAGCAGTTCTTC. Its protein is CAWSRGRAEQFF.

The J gene is TRBJ2-1, the V gene TRBV30, with unresolved D. Germline V gene lookup returns CDR1 GTSNPN and CDR2 SVGIG (reference sequence). This CDR3 has 9 amino acids. Trimming took off 8 bases at V and 5 bases at J, with 4 bases between the two ends. The CDR3 DNA reads as TGTGCCCGCGACAATGAGCAGTTCTTC. It codes for CARDNEQFF. Looking up the rest from reference TRBV30 and TRBJ2-1 gives the full variable domain: SQTIHQWPATLVQPVGSPLSLECTVEGTSNPNLYWYRQAAGRGLQLLFYSVGIGQISSEVPQNLSASRPQDRQFILSSKKLLLSDSGFYLCARDNEQFFGPGTRLTVL.

This chain uses TRBV7-8 with TRBJ2-1; D possibly corresponds to TRBD1 (6 bases). CDR1 and CDR2 (germline): SGHVS, FQNEAQ. This CDR3 is built from 19 residues. V gave up 1 base and J gave up 7 bases, with 26 bases separating them. CDR3 DNA: TGTGCCAGCAGCTTAGGGGCGTCGGCGGCGGCAGGGGCGCGTAATGAGCAGTTCTTC. It specifies CASSLGASAAAGARNEQFF.

The chain couples TRBV12-3 or TRBV12-4 to TRBJ1-2; D uncertain. V shed 7 bases and J shed 6 bases, with 15 bases lying between them. The CDR3 extends over 13 amino acids. The CDR3 sequence is CASTPLGSNGYTF. DNA for the CDR3: TGTGCCAGCACCCCTCTTGGGTCGAATGGCTACACCTTC.

This chain uses TRBV20-1 with TRBJ2-2; TRBD2 matches 7 bases. The junction had 14 bases not matched to a gene; V was cut back by 3 bases and J by 7 bases. Germline CDR1 and CDR2: DFQATT and SNEGSKA (reference sequence). This CDR3 is 16 amino acids long. The DNA of the CDR3 is TGCAGTGCTAGTAAAGGAAGCGGGGTAATAAACGGGGAGCTGTTTTTT. This translates into CSASKGSGVINGELFF.

This clone has just one count. J is TRBJ1-6 and V is TRBV7-2; 9 bases line up with TRBD1. Losses at the gene ends were 4 bases for V and 9 bases for J; bases not matched to a gene: 10. CDR3 length: 16 residues. In germline, CDR1 is SGHTA, CDR2 FQGNSA. The CDR3 DNA reads as TGTGCCAGCAGCTCGCGCTCCGGGACAGGGTTTTCACCCCTCCACTTT. Its translation is CASSSRSGTGFSPLHF.

Note on this clone: At one boundary the junction diverges from the germline segment, which might be a read error. The rearrangement links TRBV19 to TRBJ2-7; TRBD1 aligns across 8 bases. The germline V gene has CDR1 LNHDA and CDR2 SQIVND (reference sequence). The CDR3 length is 15 residues. CDR3 DNA: TGTGTCAGTAGCCTGCGGACAGGGTCGCCCTACGAGCAGTACTTC. Translation: CVSSLRTGSPYEQYF.

The chain couples TRBV28 to TRBJ1-5; D is perhaps TRBD1 (6 bases). Deletions cut 7 bases from V and 0 bases from J, with 13 bases between. Germline V lookup: CDR1 MDHEN, CDR2 SYDVKM. The CDR3 is 15 residues long. CDR3 sequence reads: CASNLQGYSNQPQHF. CDR3 bases: TGTGCCAGCAACCTTCAGGGGTATAGCAATCAGCCCCAGCATTTT.

This rearrangement joins TRBV5-1 to TRBJ1-3; D is unresolved. Germline V gives CDR1 SGHRS, CDR2 YFSETQ. V was cut by 3 bases and J by 7 bases, with 17 bases left in between. The CDR3 totals 15 residues. The CDR3 DNA reads as TGCGCCAGCAGCTCCTTGGAGGAGGGTTGGAACACCATATATTTT. Amino acid sequence: CASSSLEEGWNTIYF.

The table lists this clone with a few counts. The chain combines TRBV5-4 with TRBJ1-4, with TRBD1 as a possible D gene (5 bases). Germline CDR1 reads SGHNT; CDR2 reads YYREEE (reference sequence). The CDR3 covers 14 residues. The germline V and J ends were trimmed by 3 bases and 6 bases, with 12 bases remaining between them. In DNA form, the CDR3 reads TGTGCCAGCAGCTACCGGGGAGGGGATGAAAAACTGTTTTTT. It yields the protein CASSYRGGDEKLFF.

The genes are TRBV18 and TRBJ2-1; D unresolved. V was clipped by 2 bases and J by 4 bases, with 9 bases between them. Germline V gene data show CDR1 as KGHSH and CDR2 as LQKENI. The CDR3 contains 14 residues. The CDR3 loop reads CASSPSTHYNEQFF. The CDR3 DNA reads as TGTGCCAGCTCACCATCTACCCATTACAATGAGCAGTTCTTC. Full variable domain (outside the CDR3, taken from reference TRBV18 and TRBJ2-1): NAGVMQNPRHLVRRRGQEARLRCSPMKGHSHVYWYRQLPEEGLKFMVYLQKENIIDESGMPKERFSAEFPKEGPSILRIQQVVRGDSAAYFCASSPSTHYNEQFFGPGTRLTVL.

The chain has TRBV27 and TRBJ1-5, with 7 positions matching TRBD1. The ends lost 5 bases at V and 5 bases at J; junction bases unmatched: 9. The CDR3 has 15 residues. The germline V gene encodes CDR1 MNHEY and CDR2 SMNVEV (reference sequence). CDR3 region: CASSPTGQMDQPQHF. In DNA form, the CDR3 reads TGTGCCAGCAGTCCTACGGGACAGATGGATCAGCCCCAGCATTTT.

The CDR3 coding sequence is TGTGCCACCAGTGATGGAGGACTAGCGGGAGAAAGAGAGCAGTTCTTC. Translation gives CATSDGGLAGEREQFF. The gene calls are TRBV24-1 and TRBJ2-1; 13 bases match TRBD2. The CDR3 covers 16 residues. CDR1 is KGHDR, CDR2 SFDVKD, per germline. Trimming cost V 3 bases and J 10 bases; bases outside gene matches: 8.

This chain uses TRBV7-2 with TRBJ2-5; 9 bases match TRBD2. CDR1 SGHTA and CDR2 FQGNSA come from the germline V gene. The ends lost 5 bases at V and 1 base at J; junction bases unmatched: 5. The length of the CDR3 is 15 residues. The CDR3 sequence is CASSPSGTPQETQYF. CDR3 sequence (DNA): TGTGCCAGCAGCCCTAGCGGGACTCCCCAAGAGACCCAGTACTTC. The full variable domain, with the rest looked up from reference TRBV7-2 and TRBJ2-5, is GAGVSQSPSNKVTEKGKDVELRCDPISGHTALYWYRQSLGQGLEFLIYFQGNSAPDKSGLPSDRFSAERTGGSVSTLTIQRTQQEDSAVYLCASSPSGTPQETQYFGPGTRLLVL.

The J gene is TRBJ1-4, the V gene TRBV28; D ambiguous. The V and J ends lost 2 bases and 5 bases respectively, with 12 bases between them. The CDR3 contains 15 residues. Germline CDR1 is MDHEN and CDR2 is SYDVKM. CDR3 residues: CASSLSAALNEKLFF. Here the CDR3 DNA reads TGTGCCAGCAGTTTAAGTGCAGCCCTGAATGAAAAACTGTTTTTT.

This clone has just a few counts. The V gene is TRBV12-3 or TRBV12-4, the J gene TRBJ1-2; D unclear. The length of the CDR3 is 12 residues. V lost 5 bases to trimming and J lost 2 bases, with 6 bases between them. CDR3 DNA: TGTGCCAGCAGTCCCACCAACTATGGCTACACCTTC. Amino acid sequence: CASSPTNYGYTF.

V is TRBV2 and J is TRBJ1-4; D is unclear. Trimming left V 6 bases short and J 0 bases short, with 14 bases between. The CDR3 is made up of 16 amino acids. CDR1 and CDR2 (germline): SNHLY, FYNNEI. As DNA, the CDR3 is TGTGCCAGCAGAACGGGTCGCGCCCCAACTAATGAAAAACTGTTTTTT. Protein sequence: CASRTGRAPTNEKLFF. Full variable domain (remainder filled in from reference TRBV2 and TRBJ1-4): EPEVTQTPSHQVTQMGQEVILRCVPISNHLYFYWYRQILGQKVEFLVSFYNNEISEKSEIFDDQFSVERPDGSNFTLKIRSTKLEDSAMYFCASRTGRAPTNEKLFFGSGTQLSVL.

The rearrangement uses TRBV5-4 and TRBJ2-3; 7 bases match TRBD1. CDR1 and CDR2 (germline): SGHNT, YYREEE (reference sequence). The CDR3 contains 14 residues. The ends lost 7 bases at V and 5 bases at J; junction bases unmatched: 10. The CDR3 region has the DNA TGTGCCAGCCACCGACAGGGTTTCATAGATACGCAGTATTTT. This translates into CASHRQGFIDTQYF. Drawing the rest from reference TRBV5-4 and TRBJ2-3, the complete variable domain is ETGVTQSPTHLIKTRGQQVTLRCSSQSGHNTVSWYQQALGQGPQFIFQYYREEENGRGNFPPRFSGLQFPNYSSELNVNALELDDSALYLCASHRQGFIDTQYFGPGTRLTVL.